Described below is a single T cell receptor (beta chain) sequence and its context. The antigen is not known. PCR involved 60 Vbeta and 13 Jbeta primers. The repertoire was sequenced with immunoSEQ multiplex PCR; TCRdb's copy has only in-frame clones and lacks some. The sample records over 100,000 clones, 10% being singletons. V lost 7 bases, J lost 6 bases, and 9 bases stayed unmatched. There are 16 residues in the CDR3. In germline, CDR1 is LNHDA, CDR2 SQIVND (reference sequence). This entry is derived from a study of cytomegalovirus exposure and HLA in healthy donors. Study conclusions and caveats: TCR beta V segments were, for the most part, productive about 87% or about 30% of the time in an earlier analysis. Using the classifier, cytomegalovirus status was reportedly diagnosed with high specificity and sensitivity. Donors belonging to an Asian-associated ancestry cluster reportedly showed fewer N-insertions in productive TCRs than the approximately 670-donor mean, according to what a later analysis found.

Sequencing used PBMCs. This TCR was sampled from a man aged 35 to 55 in good health and CMV-seropositive. This chain uses TRBV19 with TRBJ2-3, with TRBD2 matching over 14 bases. The CDR3 region has the DNA TGTGCCAGTACCCCCCGGGGACTAGCGGGAGTGGATACGCAGTATTTT. It translates to CASTPRGLAGVDTQYF.